Below are 10 T cell receptor beta chains sequenced from a single sample in a study of CD8+ T cells in alopecia areata. This sample's time point: mouse skin at time of skin grafting. TCR sequencing used cDNA made by reverse transcription of extracted RNA. Using immunoSEQ multiplex PCR, the repertoire was profiled, and TCRdb retains in-frame clones only, with some absent. The sample contains 900 to 1,300 clones, none of them singletons. The material sequenced was skin, taken at week 0. The receptors were sampled from a C3H/HeJ mouse with alopecia areata. This strain has MHC haplotype H2-k.

This clone is medium-sized (0.01 to 0.1%) within its sample. Gene labels here are mouse ones. Coverage ceases 4 residues before the CDR3 finishes, and the germline J gene fills in the end. The chain employs TRBV13-3 and TRBJ2-2; possible D gene TRBD1, 6 bases. Germline V gene lookup returns CDR1 NNHDY and CDR2 SYVADS. The CDR3 has 15 residues. The germline V and J ends were trimmed by 1 base and 0 bases, with 7 bases remaining between them. CDR3 loop: CASSDRTANTGQLYF. The sequenced CDR3 bases are TGTGCCAGCAGTGATAGGACAGCAAACACCGGG.

Relative to its sample, this clone is medium-sized. Mouse gene names apply. From the germline J gene comes the end of the CDR3, since the read stops 4 residues before it. V and J are TRBV14 and TRBJ2-1, with D tentatively TRBD1 (5 bases). Per germline, CDR1 SGHDT and CDR2 FRDEAV. The length of the CDR3 is 14 residues. Trimming shortened V by 2 bases and J by 1 base, and 7 bases separated the two germline ends. CDR3 bases read: TGTGCCAGCAGTTTTAGGGGAAACTATGCT. Protein: CASSFRGNYA. The entire CDR3 sequence reads CASSFRGNYAEQFF. The variable domain in full, completed from reference TRBV14 and TRBJ2-1, reads EAGVTQSPRYAVLQEGQAVSFWCDPISGHDTLYWYQQPRDQGPQLLVYFRDEAVIDNSQLPSDRFSAVRPKGTNSTLKIQSAKQGDTATYLCASSFRGNYAEQFFGPGTRLTVL.

This clone ranks as medium-sized (0.01 to 0.1%). Gene names are mouse gene names. The read finishes 3 residues shy of the CDR3 end, and the germline J gene is used to complete it. V gene TRBV24 combines with J gene TRBJ1-6; 7 bases match TRBD1. TRBJ1-6 is an ORF, with its function uncertain. V trimming: 8 bases; J trimming: 6 bases; junction bases outside the gene matches: 4. The CDR3 has 13 amino acids. The germline V gene has CDR1 KGHTA and CDR2 FRNEEI. The sequenced CDR3 bases are TGTGCCAGCCCCGGGACAGTTAATTCGCCC. Its translation is CASPGTVNSP. The complete CDR3 protein is CASPGTVNSPLYF.

This clone is deemed medium-sized (0.01 to 0.1%). Mouse gene names and germline throughout. With the read ending 4 residues before the CDR3 end, the germline J gene is used to fill in that end. This chain connects TRBV13-3 to TRBJ1-1, with 7 bases identical to TRBD1. This CDR3 comprises 14 residues. The germline CDR1 and CDR2 sequences are NNHDY and SYVADS. The V gene end was trimmed by 3 bases and the J gene end by 0 bases; junction bases not matched to a gene: 2. CDR3 amino acids: CASSGDRANTEVFF. Partial CDR3 DNA: TGTGCCAGCAGTGGTGACAGGGCAAACACA.

By its share, this clone is large. Gene names and germline match the mouse. The CDR3 extends 4 residues past the end of the read, so its final part is completed from the germline J gene. This chain links TRBV1 with TRBJ2-7; weak D call: TRBD1 (5 bases). V lost 1 base, J lost 3 bases, and 7 bases lay in between. The CDR3 is made up of 13 amino acids. Germline CDR1 and CDR2: NSQYPW and LRSPGD (reference sequence). The chain's CDR3 is CTCSAGQNYEQYF. CDR3 DNA (partial): TGCACCTGCAGTGCAGGACAGAACTAT.

By sample share, this clone is medium-sized. Gene names and germline match the mouse. The read terminates 4 residues before the CDR3 end, so the remaining end is supplied by the germline J gene. The chain combines TRBV5 with TRBJ1-1, with a possible D match to TRBD1 (5 bases). The CDR3 spans 14 residues. Germline V gives CDR1 LGHNA, CDR2 YNLKQL (reference sequence). With 0 bases removed from V and 0 bases from J, the gap between germline ends came to 5 bases. The CDR3 sequence is CASSQDRANTEVFF. CDR3 DNA (partial): TGTGCCAGCAGCCAAGACAGGGCAAACACA.

Comment on this clone: Mouse gene names apply. Read coverage stops 4 residues before the CDR3 terminus; the germline J gene supplies the remainder. The V gene is TRBV20, the J gene TRBJ2-5; 7 bases align to TRBD1. The CDR3 consists of 13 residues. Germline V lookup: CDR1 GFQATS, CDR2 STVNSAI. The V segment lost 1 base and the J segment 2 bases; nucleotides outside the gene matches: 0. The CDR3 sequence: CGARGDSQDTQYF. Incomplete CDR3 DNA: TGTGGTGCTAGGGGGGACAGCCAAGAC. The full variable domain, completed using reference TRBV20 and TRBJ2-5, is GALVYQYPRRTICKSGTSMRMECQAVGFQATSVAWYRQSPQKTFELIALSTVNSAIKYEQNFTQEKFPISHPNLSFSSMTVLNAYLEDRGLYLCGARGDSQDTQYFGPGTRLLVL.

Judged by abundance, this clone is medium-sized. The germline and genes are mouse ones. The missing CDR3 end, 4 residues past where the read stops, is filled in from the germline J gene. The J gene is TRBJ2-3, the V gene TRBV19; no clear D gene. V was trimmed by 2 bases and J by 0 bases, leaving 10 bases between them. Germline V gene data show CDR1 as FNHDT and CDR2 as SITEND (reference sequence). CDR3 length equals 15 residues. CDR3 protein: CASSIFWSSAETLYF. The CDR3 DNA, read in part, is TGTGCCAGCAGTATTTTTTGGTCTAGTGCAGAA. The full variable domain, completed using reference TRBV19 and TRBJ2-3, is GGIITQTPKFLIGQEGQKLTLKCQQNFNHDTMYWYRQDSGKGLRLIYYSITENDLQKGDLSEGYDASREKKSSFSLTVTSAQKNEMAVFLCASSIFWSSAETLYFGSGTRLTVL.

The sample holds many counts of this clone. The gene names given are mouse names. The read ends 4 residues early relative to the CDR3; the germline J gene fills the gap. The V call is TRBV17, the J call TRBJ2-1; a possible D gene is TRBD1 (6 bases). The CDR3 is 16 amino acids. The V gene's germline CDR1 is MNHDT and CDR2 YYDKIL. V shed 2 bases and J shed 5 bases, with 16 bases lying between them. The part of the CDR3 DNA that was read is TGTGCTAGCAGTAGAAACAGGGTGAGGAACCATGCT. Its translation: CASSRNRVRNHA. The CDR3 reads in full as CASSRNRVRNHAEQFF.

This clone is termed large. Mouse germline and gene names are used. The observed sequence ends 3 residues before the CDR3 terminus, with the missing tail filled in from the germline J gene. This chain connects TRBV1 to TRBJ1-6; 11 bases align to TRBD1. TRBJ1-6 carries the ORF label, with uncertain function. The CDR3 consists of 16 residues. V dropped 3 bases and J dropped 5; count of bases not matched to a gene: 3. From germline, CDR1 is NSQYPW and CDR2 LRSPGD (reference sequence). The sequenced CDR3 bases are TGCACCTGCAGTGCCGGACAGGGGGCGGATAATTCGCCC. Translating gives CTCSAGQGADNSP. The CDR3 in its entirety is CTCSAGQGADNSPLYF.